Each of the 10 T cell receptor beta chains below was sequenced from the same sample in a study of blood T cells in healthy people across ages. Sample-barcoded 5' priming and a J-beta primer mix drove a second PCR of about 6 to 12 cycles. Using its own MiXCR run on the 5' RACE reads, TCRdb lists one record per CDR3 protein. Of over a million distinct CDR3 sequences in the sample, 45% are singletons; the top ten hold under 20%. Material for sequencing was blood. All receptors come from a woman aged 55-75 years in good health.

This rearrangement joins TRBV7-9 to TRBJ2-3, with 8 bases that match TRBD2. V lost 5 bases, J lost 0 bases, and 4 bases stayed unmatched. This CDR3 region has 15 residues. Germline CDR1 SEHNR, CDR2 FQNEAQ (reference sequence). The CDR3 DNA sequence: TGTGCCAGCAGCCCGCGGGGGGCCAGCACAGATACGCAGTATTTT. Amino acids: CASSPRGASTDTQYF. Variable domain in full (rest from reference TRBV7-9 and TRBJ2-3): DTGVSQNPRHKITKRGQNVTFRCDPISEHNRLYWYRQTLGQGPEFLTYFQNEAQLEKSRLLSDRFSAERPKGSFSTLEIQRTEQGDSAMYLCASSPRGASTDTQYFGPGTRLTVL.

V gene TRBV4-1 combines with J gene TRBJ1-2, with no clear D. Trimming removed 0 bases from V and 3 bases from J, with 17 bases in between. The CDR3 spans 17 residues. Germline V lookup: CDR1 MGHRA, CDR2 YSYEKL. As DNA, the CDR3 is TGCGCCAGCAGCCAAGATAGCGGGCCGAACTTCTACTATGGCTACACCTTC. Translation gives CASSQDSGPNFYYGYTF.

The chain uses TRBV14 and TRBJ2-3; 7 nucleotides line up with TRBD1. Germline V lookup: CDR1 SGHDN, CDR2 FVKESK. Germline trimming cut 2 bases from V and 3 bases from J; bases unmatched to any gene: 5. The CDR3 covers 15 residues. DNA of the CDR3: TGTGCCAGCAGCCAAAGGCCAGGGGGTACAGATACGCAGTATTTT. It codes for CASSQRPGGTDTQYF.

Only a few counts were recorded for this clonotype. The genes are TRBV27 and TRBJ2-3; 9 bases align to TRBD1. The CDR3 extends over 14 amino acids. Germline V gene sequence: CDR1 MNHEY, CDR2 SMNVEV (reference sequence). Trimming removed 3 bases from V and 4 bases from J; junction bases left unmatched: 2. The CDR3, as DNA: TGTGCCAGCAGTTTTACAGGGGGCTCAGATACGCAGTATTTT. It codes for CASSFTGGSDTQYF.

The chain employs TRBV4-1 and TRBJ2-7; possibly TRBD2 for D (5 bases). V lost 4 bases, J lost 0 bases, and 16 bases lay in between. Germline CDR1 reads MGHRA; CDR2 reads YSYEKL. This CDR3 has 16 residues. This chain's CDR3 is CASSPRGRAVSYEQYF. The CDR3 nucleotides read TGCGCCAGCAGCCCACGCGGACGAGCGGTCTCCTACGAGCAGTACTTC.

The rearrangement links TRBV5-1 to TRBJ2-1; weak D call: TRBD2 (6 bases). The ends were cut back, 2 bases at V and 0 bases at J, with 12 bases in the middle. Germline CDR1 SGHRS, CDR2 YFSETQ. The CDR3 covers 16 residues. The CDR3 DNA follows: TGCGCCAGCAGCTTTAAATGGAGGGGCTCCTACAATGAGCAGTTCTTC. Translated: CASSFKWRGSYNEQFF.

This clonotype was counted a few times. The genes are TRBV11-2 and TRBJ2-3; 13 bases align to TRBD2. Germline loops: CDR1 SGHAT, CDR2 FQNNGV. V was pared by 2 bases and J by 2 bases, with 7 bases of the junction left unmatched. The CDR3 totals 18 residues. The CDR3 sequence is CASSLLGGLAGITDTQYF. CDR3 nucleotides: TGTGCCAGCAGCTTATTGGGGGGACTAGCGGGAATCACAGATACGCAGTATTTT.

The V and J genes are TRBV20-1 and TRBJ2-5; a weak D match, TRBD2 (5 bases). The CDR3 runs 13 residues. Per germline, CDR1 DFQATT and CDR2 SNEGSKA (reference sequence). V dropped 6 bases and J dropped 9 bases, with 20 bases sitting between them. CDR3 sequence (DNA): TGCAGTGCAAGACGAGCGGAGCAAAGGTCCCAGTACTTC. Encoded protein: CSARRAEQRSQYF.

The chain combines TRBV20-1 with TRBJ2-1, with 13 bases aligning to TRBD2. This CDR3 has 18 residues. The V and J ends lost 0 bases and 3 bases, in that order; junction bases with no gene match: 8. Germline CDR1 reads DFQATT; CDR2 reads SNEGSKA (reference sequence). The CDR3: CSARDGTSGEGFYNEQFF. The CDR3 region has the DNA TGCAGTGCTAGAGACGGGACTAGCGGGGAGGGGTTCTACAATGAGCAGTTCTTC.

In regard to this clonotype: A much larger clone lies one base from this, so it may be a read error. This chain links TRBV12-3 or TRBV12-4 with TRBJ2-7; the D call may be TRBD1 or TRBD2 (5 bases each). This CDR3 spans 15 amino acids. V was cut by 6 bases and J by 7 bases, with 22 bases left in between. CDR3 sequence reads: CASRQRDGRYNEQYF. The CDR3 coding sequence is TGTGCCAGCAGGCAACGGGACGGTAGATACAATGAGCAGTACTTC.